The entry below gives a single T cell receptor (beta chain) sequence along with its context. The data are from a study of blood T cell repertoires in COVID-19. Sequencing was performed with immunoSEQ multiplex PCR; in TCRdb, only in-frame clones are kept and a portion is missing. The sample yields 44,000 or so clones, about 86% seen once. Germline V gene data show CDR1 as SGHDT and CDR2 as YYEEEE. The junction had 1 base not matched to a gene; V was cut back by 4 bases and J by 4 bases. The CDR3 has 12 residues. The chain has TRBV5-6 and TRBJ2-5; 7 nucleotides line up with TRBD2. This receptor was taken from a human donor in a cohort sampled during active COVID-19. The sample taken for sequencing was peripheral blood. The DNA for the CDR3 is TGTGCCAGCAGCCGGGGGGTAGAGACCCAGTACTTC. Its translation is CASSRGVETQYF.